The T cell receptor (beta chain) under discussion was sequenced for a study of cytomegalovirus exposure and HLA in healthy donors. For this clone: Its antigen is still unknown.

Study findings and constraints: Links to common viral pathogens appeared, in a later analysis, for several of the most significant clusters. A prior analysis recorded that most TCR beta V segments were productive about 87% or about 30% of the time.

Vbeta (60) and Jbeta (13) primers were used in the PCR. Per the study methods: Roughly 10 million shared chains were among roughly 81 million unique TCR beta chains counted in a later analysis. Clones were sequenced by immunoSEQ multiplex PCR, and TCRdb holds only the in-frame ones, with some missing. V, J and clone size are taken as reported in that table, and D and trimming were inferred from the DNA itself. The sample lists about 100,000 clones, about 80% occurring once. Germline V gene lookup returns CDR1 LGHNA and CDR2 YSLEER. CDR3 length equals 15 residues. The V and J ends lost 1 base and 3 bases respectively, with 13 bases between them.

The TCR comes from a man in his forties in good health and CMV-seropositive. The chain recombines TRBV4-3 with TRBJ2-7; weak D call: TRBD2 (6 bases). Sequences were obtained from PBMCs. The CDR3 sequence is CASSQAASSDYEQYF. The CDR3 DNA follows: TGCGCCAGCAGCCAAGCCGCCTCTAGCGACTACGAGCAGTACTTC.